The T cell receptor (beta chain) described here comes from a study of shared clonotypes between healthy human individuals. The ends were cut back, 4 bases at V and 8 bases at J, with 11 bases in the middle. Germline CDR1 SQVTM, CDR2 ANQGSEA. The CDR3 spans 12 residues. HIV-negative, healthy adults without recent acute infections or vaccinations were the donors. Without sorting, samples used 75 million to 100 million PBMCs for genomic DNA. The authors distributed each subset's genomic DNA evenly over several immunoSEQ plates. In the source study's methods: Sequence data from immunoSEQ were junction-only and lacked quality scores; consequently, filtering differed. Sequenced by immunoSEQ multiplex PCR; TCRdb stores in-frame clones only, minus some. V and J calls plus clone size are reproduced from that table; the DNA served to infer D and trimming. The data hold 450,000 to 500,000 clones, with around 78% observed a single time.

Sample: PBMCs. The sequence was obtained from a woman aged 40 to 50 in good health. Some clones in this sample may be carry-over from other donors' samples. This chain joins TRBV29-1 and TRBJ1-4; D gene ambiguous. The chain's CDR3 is CSVVGFGEKLFF. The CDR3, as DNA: TGCAGCGTTGTAGGCTTTGGGGAAAAACTGTTTTTT.